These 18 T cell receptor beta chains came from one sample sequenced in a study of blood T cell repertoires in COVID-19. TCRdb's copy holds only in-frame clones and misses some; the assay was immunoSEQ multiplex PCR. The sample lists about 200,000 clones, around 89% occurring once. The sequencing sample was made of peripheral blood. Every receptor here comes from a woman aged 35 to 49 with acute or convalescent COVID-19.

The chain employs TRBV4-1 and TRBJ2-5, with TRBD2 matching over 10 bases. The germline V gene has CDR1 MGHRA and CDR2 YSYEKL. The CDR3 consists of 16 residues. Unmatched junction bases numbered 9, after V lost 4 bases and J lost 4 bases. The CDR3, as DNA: TGCGCCAGCAGCCGGAATAGCGGGGGGTCGGGAGAGACCCAGTACTTC. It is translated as CASSRNSGGSGETQYF.

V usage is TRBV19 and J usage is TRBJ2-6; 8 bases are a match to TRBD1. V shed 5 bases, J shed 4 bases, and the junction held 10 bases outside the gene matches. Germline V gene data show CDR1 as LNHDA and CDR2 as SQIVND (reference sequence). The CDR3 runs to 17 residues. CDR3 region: CASSVLQGARGANVLTF. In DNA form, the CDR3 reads TGTGCCAGTAGTGTTCTCCAGGGGGCGCGAGGGGCCAACGTCCTGACTTTC.

CDR3 nucleotide sequence: TGTGCCAGCTCACCACGACAGGGGGGCTCGGCCTACGAGCAGTACGTC. Amino acids: CASSPRQGGSAYEQYV. The genes are TRBV18 and TRBJ2-7; TRBD1 agrees at 9 bases. Germline V gene sequence: CDR1 KGHSH, CDR2 LQKENI. V shed 1 base and J 2 bases; nucleotides not matched to a gene: 6. The CDR3 has 16 amino acids.

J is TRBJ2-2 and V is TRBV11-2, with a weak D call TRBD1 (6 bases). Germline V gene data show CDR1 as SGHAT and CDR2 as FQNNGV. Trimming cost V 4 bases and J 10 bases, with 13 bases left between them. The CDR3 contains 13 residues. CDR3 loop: CASSWGTSEELFF. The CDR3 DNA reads TGTGCCAGCAGCTGGGGGACATCGGAGGAGCTGTTTTTT.

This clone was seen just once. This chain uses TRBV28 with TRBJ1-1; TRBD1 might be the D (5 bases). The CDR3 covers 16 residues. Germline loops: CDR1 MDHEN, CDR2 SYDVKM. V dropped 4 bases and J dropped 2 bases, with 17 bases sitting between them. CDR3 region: CASSSPSGRGNTEAFF. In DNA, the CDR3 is TGTGCCAGCAGTTCTCCGTCAGGGAGGGGTAACACTGAAGCTTTCTTT.

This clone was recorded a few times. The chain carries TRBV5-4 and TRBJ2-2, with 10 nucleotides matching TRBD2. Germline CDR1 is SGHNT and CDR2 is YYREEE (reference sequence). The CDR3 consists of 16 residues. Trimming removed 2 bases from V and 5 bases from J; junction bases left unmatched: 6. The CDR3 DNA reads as TGTGCCAGCAGCTTAGCGGGGGGGCCGTATACCGGGGAGCTGTTTTTT. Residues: CASSLAGGPYTGELFF.

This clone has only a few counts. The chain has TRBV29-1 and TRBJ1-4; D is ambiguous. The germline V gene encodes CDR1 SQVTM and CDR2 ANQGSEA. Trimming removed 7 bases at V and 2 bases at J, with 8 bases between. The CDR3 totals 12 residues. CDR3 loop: CSATLTNEKLFF. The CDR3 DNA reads TGCAGCGCCACATTGACTAATGAAAAACTGTTTTTT.

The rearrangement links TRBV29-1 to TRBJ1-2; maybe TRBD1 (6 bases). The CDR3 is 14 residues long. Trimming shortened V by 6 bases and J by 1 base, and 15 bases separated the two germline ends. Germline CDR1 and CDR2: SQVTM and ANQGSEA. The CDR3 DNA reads TGCAGCGTCGCCCTCGGACAGTTTAACTATGGCTACACCTTC. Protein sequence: CSVALGQFNYGYTF.

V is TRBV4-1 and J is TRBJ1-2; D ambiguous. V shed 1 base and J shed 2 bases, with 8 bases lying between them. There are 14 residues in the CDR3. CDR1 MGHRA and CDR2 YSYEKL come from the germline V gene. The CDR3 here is CASSQGGRNYGYTF. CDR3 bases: TGCGCCAGCAGCCAAGGAGGCCGCAACTATGGCTACACCTTC.

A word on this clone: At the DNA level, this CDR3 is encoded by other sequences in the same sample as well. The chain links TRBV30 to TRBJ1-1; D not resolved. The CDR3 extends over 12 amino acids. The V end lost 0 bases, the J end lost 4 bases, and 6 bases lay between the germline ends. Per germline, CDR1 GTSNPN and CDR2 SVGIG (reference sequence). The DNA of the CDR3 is TGTGCCTGGAGTGTGGCAGGCACTGAAGCTTTCTTT. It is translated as CAWSVAGTEAFF.

The CDR3 coding sequence is TGCGCCAGCAGCTTGGCCTCGGAGCGCGAGCAGTTCTTC. This gives the protein CASSLASEREQFF. The chain recombines TRBV5-1 with TRBJ2-1, with D unresolved. CDR3 size: 13 residues. Germline V gene lookup returns CDR1 SGHRS and CDR2 YFSETQ. Trimming stripped 0 bases from V and 10 bases from J, with 11 bases between.

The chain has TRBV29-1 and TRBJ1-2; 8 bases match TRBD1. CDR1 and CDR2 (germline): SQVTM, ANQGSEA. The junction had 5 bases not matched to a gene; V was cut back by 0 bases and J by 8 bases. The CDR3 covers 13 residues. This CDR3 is CSVEDVRGPGYTF. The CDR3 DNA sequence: TGCAGCGTTGAAGATGTCAGGGGGCCGGGCTACACCTTC.

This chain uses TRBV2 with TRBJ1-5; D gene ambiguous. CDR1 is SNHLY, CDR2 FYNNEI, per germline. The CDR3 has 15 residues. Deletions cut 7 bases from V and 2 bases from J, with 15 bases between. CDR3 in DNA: TGTGCCAGCACGCAGACGACGGGAGGCAATCAGCCCCAGCATTTT. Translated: CASTQTTGGNQPQHF.

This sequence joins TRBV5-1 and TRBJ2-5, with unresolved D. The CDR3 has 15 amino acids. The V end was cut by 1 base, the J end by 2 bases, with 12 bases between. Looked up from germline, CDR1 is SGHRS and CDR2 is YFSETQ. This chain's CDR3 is CASSLRRGPQETQYF. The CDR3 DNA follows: TGCGCCAGCAGCTTGCGGCGCGGCCCTCAAGAGACCCAGTACTTC.

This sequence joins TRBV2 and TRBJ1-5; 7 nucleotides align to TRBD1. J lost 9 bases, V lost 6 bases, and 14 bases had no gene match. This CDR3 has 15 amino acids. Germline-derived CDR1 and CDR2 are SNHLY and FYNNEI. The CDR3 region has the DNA TGTGCCAGCAGCTGGAGGGGGCCGGGGGCCGGGCCCCAGCATTTT. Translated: CASSWRGPGAGPQHF. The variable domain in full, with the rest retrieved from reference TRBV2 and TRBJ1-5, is EPEVTQTPSHQVTQMGQEVILRCVPISNHLYFYWYRQILGQKVEFLVSFYNNEISEKSEIFDDQFSVERPDGSNFTLKIRSTKLEDSAMYFCASSWRGPGAGPQHFGDGTRLSIL.

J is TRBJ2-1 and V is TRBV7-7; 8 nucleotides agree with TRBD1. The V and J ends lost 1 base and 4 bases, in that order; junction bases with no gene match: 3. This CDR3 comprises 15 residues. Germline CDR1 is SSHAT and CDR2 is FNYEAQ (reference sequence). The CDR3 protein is CASSLGTGIYNEQFF. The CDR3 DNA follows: TGTGCCAGCAGCTTAGGGACAGGGATTTACAATGAGCAGTTCTTC.

The CDR3 DNA reads TGTGCCACTAGGGACCGGGGGGGTCAGCCCCAGCATTTT. It encodes CATRDRGGQPQHF. The gene calls are TRBV19 and TRBJ1-5; a possible D gene is TRBD1 (5 bases). Germline V gene sequence: CDR1 LNHDA, CDR2 SQIVND (reference sequence). This CDR3 comprises 13 residues. V was shortened by 10 bases and J by 6 bases, with 16 bases between the two germline ends. Based on the CDR3 plus reference TRBV19 and TRBJ1-5, the full variable domain is DGGITQSPKYLFRKEGQNVTLSCEQNLNHDAMYWYRQDPGQGLRLIYYSQIVNDFQKGDIAEGYSVSREKKESFPLTVTSAQKNPTAFYLCATRDRGGQPQHFGDGTRLSIL.

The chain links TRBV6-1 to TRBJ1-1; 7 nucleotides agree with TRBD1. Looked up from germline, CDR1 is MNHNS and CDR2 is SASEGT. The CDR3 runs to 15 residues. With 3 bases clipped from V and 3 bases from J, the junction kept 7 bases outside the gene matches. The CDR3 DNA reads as TGTGCCAGCAGTGAGGACAGGATGCTGTACACTGAAGCTTTCTTT. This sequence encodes CASSEDRMLYTEAFF.